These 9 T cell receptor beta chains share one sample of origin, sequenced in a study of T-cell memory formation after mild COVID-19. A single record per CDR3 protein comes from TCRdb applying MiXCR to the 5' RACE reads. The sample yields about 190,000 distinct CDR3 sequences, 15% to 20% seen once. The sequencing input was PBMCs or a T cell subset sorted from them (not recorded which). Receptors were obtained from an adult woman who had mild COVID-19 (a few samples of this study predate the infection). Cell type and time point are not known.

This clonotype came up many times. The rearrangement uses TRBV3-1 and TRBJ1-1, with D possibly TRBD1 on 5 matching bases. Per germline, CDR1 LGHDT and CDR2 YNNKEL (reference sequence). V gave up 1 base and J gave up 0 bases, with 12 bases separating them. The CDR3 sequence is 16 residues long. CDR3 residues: CASSQGLTGLNTEAFF. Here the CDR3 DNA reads TGTGCCAGCAGCCAAGGCCTTACGGGACTGAACACTGAAGCTTTCTTT.

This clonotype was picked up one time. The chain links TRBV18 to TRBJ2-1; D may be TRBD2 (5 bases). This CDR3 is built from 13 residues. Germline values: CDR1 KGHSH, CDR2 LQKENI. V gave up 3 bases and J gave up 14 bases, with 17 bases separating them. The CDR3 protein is CASSPPSTIWKFF. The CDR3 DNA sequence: TGTGCCAGCTCACCTCCTTCGACTATTTGGAAGTTCTTC. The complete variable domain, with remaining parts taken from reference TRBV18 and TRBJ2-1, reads NAGVMQNPRHLVRRRGQEARLRCSPMKGHSHVYWYRQLPEEGLKFMVYLQKENIIDESGMPKERFSAEFPKEGPSILRIQQVVRGDSAAYFCASSPPSTIWKFFGPGTRLTVL.

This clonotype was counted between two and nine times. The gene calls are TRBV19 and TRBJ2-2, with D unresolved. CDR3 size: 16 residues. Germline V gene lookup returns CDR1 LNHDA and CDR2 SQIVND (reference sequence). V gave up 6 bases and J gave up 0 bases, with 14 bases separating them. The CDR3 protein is CASRLARPPNTGELFF. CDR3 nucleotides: TGTGCCAGTAGGCTCGCCCGACCCCCGAACACCGGGGAGCTGTTTTTT.

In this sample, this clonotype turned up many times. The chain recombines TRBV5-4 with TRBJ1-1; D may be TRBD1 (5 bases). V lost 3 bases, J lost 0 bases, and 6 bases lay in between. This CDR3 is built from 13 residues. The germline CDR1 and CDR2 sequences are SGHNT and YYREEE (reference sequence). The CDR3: CASSSGMNTEAFF. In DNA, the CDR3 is TGTGCCAGCAGCTCAGGGATGAACACTGAAGCTTTCTTT.

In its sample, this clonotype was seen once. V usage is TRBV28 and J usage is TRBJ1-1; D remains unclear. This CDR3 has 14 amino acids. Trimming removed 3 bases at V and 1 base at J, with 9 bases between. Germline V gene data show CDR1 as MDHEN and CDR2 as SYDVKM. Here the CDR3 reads CASSFPRRNTEAFF. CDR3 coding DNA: TGTGCCAGCAGTTTCCCGCGGAGGAACACTGAAGCTTTCTTT.

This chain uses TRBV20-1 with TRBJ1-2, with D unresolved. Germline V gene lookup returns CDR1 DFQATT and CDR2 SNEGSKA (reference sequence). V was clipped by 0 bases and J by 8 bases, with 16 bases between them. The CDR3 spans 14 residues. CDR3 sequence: CSARDLDGGWGYTF. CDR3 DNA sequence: TGCAGTGCTAGAGATCTTGATGGAGGATGGGGCTACACCTTC.

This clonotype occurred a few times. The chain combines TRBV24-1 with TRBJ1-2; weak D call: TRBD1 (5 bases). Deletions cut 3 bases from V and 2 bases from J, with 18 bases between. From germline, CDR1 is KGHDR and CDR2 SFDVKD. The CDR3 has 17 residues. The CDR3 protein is CATSDARAGQRNYGYTF. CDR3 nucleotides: TGTGCCACCAGTGATGCGCGGGCAGGGCAGCGAAACTATGGCTACACCTTC.

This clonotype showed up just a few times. The CDR3 nucleotides read TGCGCCAGCCAAGAGGGGGGCTTCACAGATACGCAGTATTTT. Its translation is CASQEGGFTDTQYF. V gene TRBV5-1 combines with J gene TRBJ2-3; D possibly uses TRBD1 or TRBD2 (6 bases each). The CDR3 has 14 residues. In germline, CDR1 is SGHRS, CDR2 YFSETQ. V lost 7 bases and J lost 2, with 14 bases in between. Drawing the rest from reference TRBV5-1 and TRBJ2-3, the complete variable domain is KAGVTQTPRYLIKTRGQQVTLSCSPISGHRSVSWYQQTPGQGLQFLFEYFSETQRNKGNFPGRFSGRQFSNSRSEMNVSTLELGDSALYLCASQEGGFTDTQYFGPGTRLTVL.

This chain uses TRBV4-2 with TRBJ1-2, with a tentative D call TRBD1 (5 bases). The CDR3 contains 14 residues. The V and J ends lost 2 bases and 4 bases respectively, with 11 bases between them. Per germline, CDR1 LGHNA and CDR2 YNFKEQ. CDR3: CASSQRGVSYGYTF. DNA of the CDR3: TGTGCCAGCAGCCAACGGGGGGTGAGCTATGGCTACACCTTC.